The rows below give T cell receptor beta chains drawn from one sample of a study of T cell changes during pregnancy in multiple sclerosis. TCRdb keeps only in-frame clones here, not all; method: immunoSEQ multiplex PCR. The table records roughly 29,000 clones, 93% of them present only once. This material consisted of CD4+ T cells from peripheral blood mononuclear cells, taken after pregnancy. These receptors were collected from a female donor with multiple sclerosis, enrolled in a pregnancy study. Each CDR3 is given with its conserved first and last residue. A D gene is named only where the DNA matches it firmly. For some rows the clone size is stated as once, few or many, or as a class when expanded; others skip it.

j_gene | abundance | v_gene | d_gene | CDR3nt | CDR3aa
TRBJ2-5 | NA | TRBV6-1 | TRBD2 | TGTGCCAGCAGTGTGGGGGGGAAAGAGACCCAGTACTTC | CASSVGGKETQYF
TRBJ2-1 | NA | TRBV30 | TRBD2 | TGTGCCTGGAGTCTCGGACTAGCGACTGAGCAGTTCTTC | CAWSLGLATEQFF
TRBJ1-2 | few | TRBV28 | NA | TGTGCCAGCCAGGCTAACTATGGCTACACCTTC | CASQANYGYTF
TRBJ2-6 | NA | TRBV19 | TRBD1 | TGTGCCAGTTCCGGACAGGGAGACTCTGGGGCCAACGTCCTGACTTTC | CASSGQGDSGANVLTF
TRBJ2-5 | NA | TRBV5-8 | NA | TGTGCCAGCAGCTTTGGGAGCGGGTCTGAAGAGACCCAGTACTTC | CASSFGSGSEETQYF
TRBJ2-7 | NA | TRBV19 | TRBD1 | TGTGCCAGTAGTATTGGGGGACAGGGGGCGCGATACGAGCAGTACTTC | CASSIGGQGARYEQYF
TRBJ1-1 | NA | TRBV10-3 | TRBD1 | TGTGCCATCGGGGACCCGGGACAGGGGAACACTGAAGCTTTCTTT | CAIGDPGQGNTEAFF
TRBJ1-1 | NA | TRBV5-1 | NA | TGCGCCAGCAGCCTCCTCGTCGACAGTAACACTGAAGCTTTCTTT | CASSLLVDSNTEAFF
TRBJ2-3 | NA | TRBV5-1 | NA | TGCGCCAGCAACTCGGTTGGAGCGCGTAGCACAGATACGCAGTATTTT | CASNSVGARSTDTQYF
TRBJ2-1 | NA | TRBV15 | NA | TGTGCCACCAGCAGAGATGCAGGGATCCCCTACAATGAGCAGTTCTTC | CATSRDAGIPYNEQFF
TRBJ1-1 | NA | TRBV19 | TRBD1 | TGTGCCAGTAGTCGCTCCGGACAGGGCCCTGAAGCTTTCTTT | CASSRSGQGPEAFF